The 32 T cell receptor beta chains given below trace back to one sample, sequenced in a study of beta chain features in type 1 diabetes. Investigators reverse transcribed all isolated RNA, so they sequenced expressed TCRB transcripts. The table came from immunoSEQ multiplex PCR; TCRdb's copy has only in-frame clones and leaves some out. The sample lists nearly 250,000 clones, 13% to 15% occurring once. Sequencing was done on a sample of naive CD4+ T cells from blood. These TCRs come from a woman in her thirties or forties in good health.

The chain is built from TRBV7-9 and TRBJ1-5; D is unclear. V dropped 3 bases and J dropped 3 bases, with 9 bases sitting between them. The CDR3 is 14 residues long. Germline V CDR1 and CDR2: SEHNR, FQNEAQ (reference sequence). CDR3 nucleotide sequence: TGTGCCAGCAGCTTTTTGGGAGACAATCAGCCCCAGCATTTT. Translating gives CASSFLGDNQPQHF.

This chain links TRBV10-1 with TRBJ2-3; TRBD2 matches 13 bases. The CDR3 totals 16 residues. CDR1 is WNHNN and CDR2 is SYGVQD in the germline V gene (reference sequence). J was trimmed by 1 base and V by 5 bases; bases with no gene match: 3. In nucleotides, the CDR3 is TGCGCCAGCAGTCCTGGACTAGCGGGGGGCACAGATACGCAGTATTTT. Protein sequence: CASSPGLAGGTDTQYF.

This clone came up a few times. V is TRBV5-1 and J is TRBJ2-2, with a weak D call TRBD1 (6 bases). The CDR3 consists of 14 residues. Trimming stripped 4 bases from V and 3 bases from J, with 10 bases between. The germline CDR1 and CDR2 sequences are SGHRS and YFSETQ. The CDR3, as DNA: TGCGCCAGCAGCCTAGGGGGACACACCGGGGAGCTGTTTTTT. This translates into CASSLGGHTGELFF.

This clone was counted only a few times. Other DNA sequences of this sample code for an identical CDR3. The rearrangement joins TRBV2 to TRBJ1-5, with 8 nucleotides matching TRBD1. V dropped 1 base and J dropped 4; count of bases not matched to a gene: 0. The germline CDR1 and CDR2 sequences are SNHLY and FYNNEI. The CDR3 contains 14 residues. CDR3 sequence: CASSEDRGNQPQHF. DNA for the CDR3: TGTGCCAGCAGTGAAGACAGGGGGAATCAGCCCCAGCATTTT.

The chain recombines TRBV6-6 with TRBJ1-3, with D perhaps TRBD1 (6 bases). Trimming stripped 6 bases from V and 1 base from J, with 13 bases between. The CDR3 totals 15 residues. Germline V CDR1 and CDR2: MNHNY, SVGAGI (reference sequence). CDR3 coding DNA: TGTGCCAGCAGCTCCACAGGGTTGTCTGGAAACACCATATATTTT. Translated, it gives CASSSTGLSGNTIYF.

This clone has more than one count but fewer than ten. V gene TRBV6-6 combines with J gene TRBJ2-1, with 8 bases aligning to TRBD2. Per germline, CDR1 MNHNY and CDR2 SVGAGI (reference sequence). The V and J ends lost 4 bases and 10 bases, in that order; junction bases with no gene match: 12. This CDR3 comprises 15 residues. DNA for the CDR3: TGTGCCAGCAGTTGGAGAGTGGCGGGGGGCCAAGAGCAGTTCTTC. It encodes CASSWRVAGGQEQFF.

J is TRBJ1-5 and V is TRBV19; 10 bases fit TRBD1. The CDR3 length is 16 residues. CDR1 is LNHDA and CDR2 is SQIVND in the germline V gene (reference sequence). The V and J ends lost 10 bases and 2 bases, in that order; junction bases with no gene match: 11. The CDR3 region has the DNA TGTGCCATCCAAGAAACCGGGACAGGGGGCAATCAGCCCCAGCATTTT. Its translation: CAIQETGTGGNQPQHF.

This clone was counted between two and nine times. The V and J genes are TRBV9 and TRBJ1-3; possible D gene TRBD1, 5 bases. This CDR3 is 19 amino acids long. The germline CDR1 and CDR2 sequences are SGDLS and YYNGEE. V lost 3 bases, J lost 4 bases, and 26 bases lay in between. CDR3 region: CASSGGVNLGLFAGNTIYF. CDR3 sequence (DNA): TGTGCCAGCAGCGGGGGGGTTAATCTGGGGCTCTTTGCGGGAAACACCATATATTTT.

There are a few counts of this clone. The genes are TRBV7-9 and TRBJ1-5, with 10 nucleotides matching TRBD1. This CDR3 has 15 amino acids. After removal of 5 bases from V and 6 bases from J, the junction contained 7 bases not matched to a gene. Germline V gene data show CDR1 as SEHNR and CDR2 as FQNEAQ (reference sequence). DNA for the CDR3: TGTGCCAGCAGCCAAGGACAGGGGGTTTCTCAGCCCCAGCATTTT. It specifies CASSQGQGVSQPQHF. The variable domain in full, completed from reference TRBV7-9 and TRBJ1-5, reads DTGVSQNPRHKITKRGQNVTFRCDPISEHNRLYWYRQTLGQGPEFLTYFQNEAQLEKSRLLSDRFSAERPKGSFSTLEIQRTEQGDSAMYLCASSQGQGVSQPQHFGDGTRLSIL.

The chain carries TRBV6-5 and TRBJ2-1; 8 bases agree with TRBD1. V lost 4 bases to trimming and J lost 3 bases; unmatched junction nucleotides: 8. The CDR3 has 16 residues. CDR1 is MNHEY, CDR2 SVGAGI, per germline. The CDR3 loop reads CASSSSQGASYNEQFF. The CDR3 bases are TGTGCCAGCAGTTCGAGTCAGGGGGCAAGCTACAATGAGCAGTTCTTC.

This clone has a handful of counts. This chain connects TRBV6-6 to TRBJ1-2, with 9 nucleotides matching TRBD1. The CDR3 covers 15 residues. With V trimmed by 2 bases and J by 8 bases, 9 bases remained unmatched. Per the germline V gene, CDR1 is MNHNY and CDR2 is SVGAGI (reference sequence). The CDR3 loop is CASSYRPGQGGGYTF. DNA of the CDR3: TGTGCCAGCAGTTACAGACCGGGACAGGGAGGAGGCTACACCTTC.

The CDR3 region is CAISGDRTGELFF. CDR3 nucleotides: TGTGCCATCAGTGGTGACAGAACCGGGGAGCTGTTTTTT. The chain recombines TRBV10-3 with TRBJ2-2, with a weak D call TRBD1 (5 bases). V lost 4 bases and J lost 5, with 8 bases in between. CDR3 length equals 13 residues. The germline V gene encodes CDR1 ENHRY and CDR2 SYGVKD.

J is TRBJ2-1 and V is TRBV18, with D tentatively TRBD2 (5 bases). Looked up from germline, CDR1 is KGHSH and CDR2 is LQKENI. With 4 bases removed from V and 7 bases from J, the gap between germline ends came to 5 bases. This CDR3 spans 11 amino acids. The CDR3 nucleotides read TGTGCCAGCTCACTAGCGAATGAGCAGTTCTTC. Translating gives CASSLANEQFF.

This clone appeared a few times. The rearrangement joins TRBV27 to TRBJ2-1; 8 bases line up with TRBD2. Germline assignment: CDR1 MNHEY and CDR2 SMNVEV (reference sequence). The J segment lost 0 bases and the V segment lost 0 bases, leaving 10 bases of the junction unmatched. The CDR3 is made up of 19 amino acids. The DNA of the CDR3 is TGTGCCAGCAGTTTATCTGGATTTGAGCGGGGGTACTCCTACAATGAGCAGTTCTTC. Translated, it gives CASSLSGFERGYSYNEQFF.

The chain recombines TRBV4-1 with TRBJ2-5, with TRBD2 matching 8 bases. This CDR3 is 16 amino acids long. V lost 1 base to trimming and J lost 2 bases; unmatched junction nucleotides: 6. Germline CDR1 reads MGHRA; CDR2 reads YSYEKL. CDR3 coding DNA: TGCGCCAGCAGCCAAGGGGGCGGGGGGCTGCAAGAGACCCAGTACTTC. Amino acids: CASSQGGGGLQETQYF.

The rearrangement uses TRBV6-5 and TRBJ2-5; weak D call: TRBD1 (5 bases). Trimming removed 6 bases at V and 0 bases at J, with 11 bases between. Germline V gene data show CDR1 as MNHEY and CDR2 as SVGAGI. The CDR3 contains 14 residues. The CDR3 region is CASSVTGYQETQYF. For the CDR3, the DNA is TGTGCCAGCAGCGTTACAGGTTACCAAGAGACCCAGTACTTC.

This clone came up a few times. The CDR3, as DNA: TGTGCCAGCAGCTTACTAGCGGGGGGACCCCTGGGGACCGGGGAGCTGTTTTTT. This gives the protein CASSLLAGGPLGTGELFF. The rearrangement joins TRBV11-2 to TRBJ2-2, with TRBD2 matching 11 bases. Germline V gene data show CDR1 as SGHAT and CDR2 as FQNNGV. V lost 2 bases and J lost 5; bases outside the gene matches: 10. The CDR3 spans 18 residues.

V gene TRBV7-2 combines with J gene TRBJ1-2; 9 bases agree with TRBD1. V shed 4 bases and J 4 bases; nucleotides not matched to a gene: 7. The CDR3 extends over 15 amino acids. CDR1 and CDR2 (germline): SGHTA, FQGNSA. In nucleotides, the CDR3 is TGTGCCAGCAGCTCCGGACAGGGGAAGGGCTATGGCTACACCTTC. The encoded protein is CASSSGQGKGYGYTF. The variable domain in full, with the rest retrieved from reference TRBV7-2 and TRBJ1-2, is GAGVSQSPSNKVTEKGKDVELRCDPISGHTALYWYRQSLGQGLEFLIYFQGNSAPDKSGLPSDRFSAERTGGSVSTLTIQRTQQEDSAVYLCASSSGQGKGYGYTFGSGTRLTVV.

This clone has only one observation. The CDR3 nucleotides are TGCGCCAGCAGCCACCGGGGAGGACACGACAACACTGAAGCTTTCTTT. This encodes CASSHRGGHDNTEAFF. The chain employs TRBV4-3 and TRBJ1-1; perhaps TRBD1 as D (5 bases). The V gene lost 3 bases and the J gene lost 2 bases, with 16 bases spanning the gap. The CDR3 sequence is 16 residues long. CDR1 and CDR2 from the germline V gene are LGHNA and YSLEER.

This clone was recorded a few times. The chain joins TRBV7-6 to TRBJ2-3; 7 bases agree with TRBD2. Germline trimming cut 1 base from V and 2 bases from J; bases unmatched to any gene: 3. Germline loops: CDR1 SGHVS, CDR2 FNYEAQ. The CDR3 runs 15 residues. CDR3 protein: CASSLGGRVTDTQYF. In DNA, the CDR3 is TGTGCCAGCAGCTTAGGTGGGAGGGTCACAGATACGCAGTATTTT.

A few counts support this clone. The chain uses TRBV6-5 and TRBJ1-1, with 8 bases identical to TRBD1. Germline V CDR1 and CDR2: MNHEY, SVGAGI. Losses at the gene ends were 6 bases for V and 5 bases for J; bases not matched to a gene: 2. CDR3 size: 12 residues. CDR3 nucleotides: TGTGCCAGCAGCTGGGACAGGACTGAAGCTTTCTTT. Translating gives CASSWDRTEAFF.

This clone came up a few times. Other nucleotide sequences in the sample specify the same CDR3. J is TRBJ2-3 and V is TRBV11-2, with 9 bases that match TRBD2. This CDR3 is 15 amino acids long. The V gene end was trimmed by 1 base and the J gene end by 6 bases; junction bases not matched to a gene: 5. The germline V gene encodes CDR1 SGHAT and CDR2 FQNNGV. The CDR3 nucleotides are TGTGCCAGCAGCTTAGTGGCGGGGGGGCCGGATACGCAGTATTTT. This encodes CASSLVAGGPDTQYF. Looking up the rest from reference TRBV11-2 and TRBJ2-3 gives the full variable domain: EAGVAQSPRYKIIEKRQSVAFWCNPISGHATLYWYQQILGQGPKLLIQFQNNGVVDDSQLPKDRFSAERLKGVDSTLKIQPAKLEDSAVYLCASSLVAGGPDTQYFGPGTRLTVL.

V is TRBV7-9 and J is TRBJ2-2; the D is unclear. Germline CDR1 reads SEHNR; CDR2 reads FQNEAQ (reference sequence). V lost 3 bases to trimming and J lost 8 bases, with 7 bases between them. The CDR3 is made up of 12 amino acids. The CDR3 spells CASSFRSGELFF. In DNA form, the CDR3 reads TGTGCCAGCAGCTTTCGGTCTGGGGAGCTGTTTTTT.

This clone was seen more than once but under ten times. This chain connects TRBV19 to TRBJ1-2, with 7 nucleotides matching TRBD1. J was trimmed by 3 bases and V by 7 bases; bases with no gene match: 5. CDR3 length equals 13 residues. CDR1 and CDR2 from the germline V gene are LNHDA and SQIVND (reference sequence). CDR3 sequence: CASTPGQHYGYTF. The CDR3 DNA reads TGTGCCAGTACCCCGGGACAGCACTATGGCTACACCTTC.

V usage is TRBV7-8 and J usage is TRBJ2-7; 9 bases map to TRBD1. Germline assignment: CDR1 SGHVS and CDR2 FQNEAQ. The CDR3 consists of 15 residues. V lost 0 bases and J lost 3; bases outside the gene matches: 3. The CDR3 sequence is CASSLAGTGSYEQYF. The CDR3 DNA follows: TGTGCCAGCAGCTTAGCCGGGACAGGGAGCTACGAGCAGTACTTC. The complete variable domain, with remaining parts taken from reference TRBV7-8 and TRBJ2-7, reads GAGVSQSPRYKVAKRGQDVALRCDPISGHVSLFWYQQALGQGPEFLTYFQNEAQLDKSGLPSDRFFAERPEGSVSTLKIQRTQQEDSAVYLCASSLAGTGSYEQYFGPGTRLTVT.

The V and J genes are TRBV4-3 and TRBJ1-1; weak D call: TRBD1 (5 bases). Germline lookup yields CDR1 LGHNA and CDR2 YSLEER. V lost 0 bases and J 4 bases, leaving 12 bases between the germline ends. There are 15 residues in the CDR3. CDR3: CASSQEVWGGTEAFF. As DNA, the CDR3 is TGCGCCAGCAGCCAAGAGGTATGGGGGGGCACTGAAGCTTTCTTT.

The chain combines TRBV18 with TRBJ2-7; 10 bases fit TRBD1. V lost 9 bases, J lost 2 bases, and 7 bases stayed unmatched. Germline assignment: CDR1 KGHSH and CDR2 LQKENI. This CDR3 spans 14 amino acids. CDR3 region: CASCATGGTYEQYF. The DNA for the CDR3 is TGTGCCAGTTGCGCGACAGGGGGCACCTACGAGCAGTACTTC.

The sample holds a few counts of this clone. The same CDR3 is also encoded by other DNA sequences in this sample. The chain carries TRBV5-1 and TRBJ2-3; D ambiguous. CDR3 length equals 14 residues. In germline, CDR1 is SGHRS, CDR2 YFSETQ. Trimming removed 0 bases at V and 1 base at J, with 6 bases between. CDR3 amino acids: CASSLAPGTDTQYF. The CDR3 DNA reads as TGCGCCAGCAGCTTGGCGCCAGGCACAGATACGCAGTATTTT.

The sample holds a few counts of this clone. The CDR3 protein is CASSRGQASYNEQFF. The DNA of the CDR3 is TGTGCCAGCAGTAGAGGACAGGCCTCCTACAATGAGCAGTTCTTC. The chain uses TRBV6-1 and TRBJ2-1, with TRBD1 matching 7 bases. Trimming at V came to 5 bases and at J to 0 bases, leaving 4 bases not matched to a gene. The V gene's germline CDR1 is MNHNS and CDR2 SASEGT. This CDR3 is 15 amino acids long.

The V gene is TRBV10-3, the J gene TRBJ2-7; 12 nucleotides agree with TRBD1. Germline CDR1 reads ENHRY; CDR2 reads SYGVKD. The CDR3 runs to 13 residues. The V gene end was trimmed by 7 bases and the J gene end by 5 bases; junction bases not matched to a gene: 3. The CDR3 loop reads CAIKGTGGNEQYF. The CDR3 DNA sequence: TGTGCCATCAAAGGGACAGGGGGCAACGAGCAGTACTTC.

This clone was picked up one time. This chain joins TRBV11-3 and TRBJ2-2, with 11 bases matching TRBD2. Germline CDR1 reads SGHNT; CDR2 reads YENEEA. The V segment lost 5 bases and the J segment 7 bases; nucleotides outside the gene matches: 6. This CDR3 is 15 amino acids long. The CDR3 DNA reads TGTGCCAGCAGCGCCTCAACTAGCGGGGGCGGGGAGCTGTTTTTT. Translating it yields CASSASTSGGGELFF.

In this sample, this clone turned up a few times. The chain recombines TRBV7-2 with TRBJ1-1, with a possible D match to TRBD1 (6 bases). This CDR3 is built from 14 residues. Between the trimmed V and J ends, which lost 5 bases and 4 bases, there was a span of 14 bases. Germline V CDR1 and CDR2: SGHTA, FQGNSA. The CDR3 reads CASSQRTASTEAFF. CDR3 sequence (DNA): TGTGCCAGCAGCCAAAGGACAGCTTCCACTGAAGCTTTCTTT. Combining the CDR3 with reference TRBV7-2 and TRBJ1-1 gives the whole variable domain GAGVSQSPSNKVTEKGKDVELRCDPISGHTALYWYRQSLGQGLEFLIYFQGNSAPDKSGLPSDRFSAERTGGSVSTLTIQRTQQEDSAVYLCASSQRTASTEAFFGQGTRLTVV.